Shown below are 26 T cell receptor beta chains from a single sample sequenced in a study of blood T cell repertoires in COVID-19. TCRdb keeps only in-frame clones here, not all; method: immunoSEQ multiplex PCR. The sample lists under 150,000 clones; about 88% were seen once. Sequenced material: PBMCs or T cells enriched from blood (not recorded which). The source of these receptors is a man aged 40-49 years with acute COVID-19.

This clone was counted between two and nine times. The chain couples TRBV19 to TRBJ2-6; D not certain. Germline V gene data show CDR1 as LNHDA and CDR2 as SQIVND (reference sequence). The ends were cut back, 3 bases at V and 3 bases at J, with 9 bases in the middle. The CDR3 length is 15 residues. CDR3 in DNA: TGTGCCAGTAGTATTGGCCCATTTGGGGCCAACGTCCTGACTTTC. It encodes CASSIGPFGANVLTF. Combining the CDR3 with reference TRBV19 and TRBJ2-6 gives the whole variable domain DGGITQSPKYLFRKEGQNVTLSCEQNLNHDAMYWYRQDPGQGLRLIYYSQIVNDFQKGDIAEGYSVSREKKESFPLTVTSAQKNPTAFYLCASSIGPFGANVLTFGAGSRLTVL.

V gene TRBV10-3 combines with J gene TRBJ1-1; D remains ambiguous. CDR3 length: 14 amino acids. Germline CDR1 and CDR2: ENHRY and SYGVKD. The V gene lost 5 bases and the J gene lost 0 bases, with 10 bases spanning the gap. The CDR3 here is CAISPGAMNTEAFF. The CDR3 coding sequence is TGTGCCATCAGTCCCGGAGCCATGAACACTGAAGCTTTCTTT.

The genes are TRBV5-1 and TRBJ1-1, with TRBD1 as a possible D gene (5 bases). The V and J ends lost 0 bases and 1 base respectively, with 7 bases between them. The CDR3 is 14 residues long. CDR1 is SGHRS, CDR2 YFSETQ, per germline. Here the CDR3 reads CASSLGQSNTEAFF. CDR3 bases: TGCGCCAGCAGCTTGGGACAGTCGAACACTGAAGCTTTCTTT.

The rearrangement uses TRBV19 and TRBJ1-5, with TRBD1 as a possible D gene (5 bases). V gave up 5 bases and J gave up 0 bases, with 14 bases separating them. The length of the CDR3 is 16 residues. The V gene's germline CDR1 is LNHDA and CDR2 SQIVND (reference sequence). CDR3 amino acids: CASSERRGLSNQPQHF. The DNA for the CDR3 is TGTGCCAGTAGTGAAAGGAGGGGACTTAGCAATCAGCCCCAGCATTTT. The full variable domain, rest sourced from reference TRBV19 and TRBJ1-5, is DGGITQSPKYLFRKEGQNVTLSCEQNLNHDAMYWYRQDPGQGLRLIYYSQIVNDFQKGDIAEGYSVSREKKESFPLTVTSAQKNPTAFYLCASSERRGLSNQPQHFGDGTRLSIL.

The chain combines TRBV5-6 with TRBJ2-7; D uncertain. CDR1 and CDR2 (germline): SGHDT, YYEEEE. V lost 4 bases and J lost 4, with 6 bases in between. The CDR3 has 11 amino acids. The CDR3 loop is CASSRQYEQYF. Written as DNA, the CDR3 is TGTGCCAGCAGCCGTCAGTACGAGCAGTACTTC.

J is TRBJ2-2 and V is TRBV11-2, with D possibly TRBD1 on 5 matching bases. Trimming took 5 bases from V and 2 from J, leaving 6 bases between them. Germline V CDR1 and CDR2: SGHAT, FQNNGV. This CDR3 is built from 13 residues. This CDR3 reads CASSDSNTGELFF. The CDR3 bases are TGTGCCAGCAGCGACAGTAACACCGGGGAGCTGTTTTTT.

This sequence joins TRBV3-1 (or the pseudogene TRBV3-2) and TRBJ1-1; D not certain. The CDR3 extends over 13 amino acids. Trimming pared 5 bases from V and 0 bases from J, leaving 7 bases between. In germline, CDR1 is LGHDT, CDR2 YNNKEL (reference sequence). The CDR3 bases are TGTGCCAGCAGCTATGGCATGAACACTGAAGCTTTCTTT. Its protein is CASSYGMNTEAFF.

The genes are TRBV5-4 and TRBJ2-7; D ambiguous. This CDR3 comprises 13 residues. Between the trimmed V and J ends, which lost 3 bases and 2 bases, there was a span of 9 bases. Germline assignment: CDR1 SGHNT and CDR2 YYREEE (reference sequence). CDR3 protein: CASSSPPAYEQYF. DNA of the CDR3: TGTGCCAGCAGCTCGCCCCCAGCCTACGAGCAGTACTTC.

A few counts support this clone. The rearrangement joins TRBV10-2 to TRBJ2-2; tentative D call: TRBD2 (7 bases). Trimming pared 8 bases from V and 4 bases from J, leaving 14 bases between. Germline CDR1 and CDR2: WSHSY and SAAADI. The CDR3 has 14 amino acids. DNA of the CDR3: TGCGCCAGCTCGAAGGGGGGGACCACCGGGGAGCTGTTTTTT. Its protein is CASSKGGTTGELFF.

The V and J genes are TRBV7-3 and TRBJ2-3, with 7 positions matching TRBD1. The CDR3 contains 14 residues. Trimming removed 5 bases from V and 4 bases from J; junction bases left unmatched: 6. Germline V gene sequence: CDR1 SGHTA, CDR2 FQGTGA. The CDR3 DNA reads TGTGCCAGCAGCCCCTGGCAGGGGGCAGATACGCAGTATTTT. This gives the protein CASSPWQGADTQYF.

Concerning this clone itself: Relative to the germline gene, one junction end is altered; a read error may explain this. The chain joins TRBV7-7 to TRBJ2-1; 9 bases fit TRBD2. Germline loops: CDR1 SSHAT, CDR2 FNYEAQ (reference sequence). This CDR3 is 15 amino acids long. The CDR3 DNA follows: TGTGCTAGCAGCTCTGGACTAGCGCCATACAATGAGCAGTTCTTC. Residues: CASSSGLAPYNEQFF.

The CDR3 bases are TGTGCCACCAGTGACCTCGCGGGGTTCTCCTACAATGAGCAGTTCTTC. Residues: CATSDLAGFSYNEQFF. This sequence joins TRBV24-1 and TRBJ2-1; possible D gene TRBD2, 6 bases. V was cut by 4 bases and J by 0 bases, with 12 bases left in between. Germline assignment: CDR1 KGHDR and CDR2 SFDVKD. CDR3 length: 16 residues.

The chain is built from TRBV10-3 and TRBJ2-1; 9 bases are shared with TRBD1. Trimming at V came to 9 bases and at J to 5 bases, leaving 8 bases not matched to a gene. The germline CDR1 and CDR2 sequences are ENHRY and SYGVKD. This CDR3 has 14 residues. In DNA form, the CDR3 reads TGTGCCATTCGGGGACAGGGAAAACACAATGAGCAGTTCTTC. It codes for CAIRGQGKHNEQFF.

The CDR3 is CASSQTPGAGYGYTF. The CDR3 region has the DNA TGTGCCAGCAGTCAAACGCCTGGGGCCGGATACGGCTACACCTTC. The chain carries TRBV6-5 and TRBJ1-2, with a weak D call TRBD1 (5 bases). CDR1 MNHEY and CDR2 SVGAGI come from the germline V gene. The CDR3 totals 15 residues. Trimming removed 5 bases from V and 8 bases from J, with 21 bases in between.

J is TRBJ2-2 and V is TRBV11-3; 9 nucleotides match TRBD1. From germline, CDR1 is SGHNT and CDR2 YENEEA. J was trimmed by 7 bases and V by 1 base; bases with no gene match: 7. The CDR3 is 16 amino acids. In nucleotides, the CDR3 is TGTGCCAGCAGCTTAGGAGGACAGGGGATTAACGGGGAGCTGTTTTTT. Protein sequence: CASSLGGQGINGELFF.

This chain uses TRBV19 with TRBJ2-1; 7 bases match TRBD2. Germline CDR1 reads LNHDA; CDR2 reads SQIVND (reference sequence). V lost 5 bases, J lost 1 base, and 11 bases stayed unmatched. The CDR3 runs 17 residues. CDR3: CASSLHPGGGSYNEQFF. CDR3 nucleotide sequence: TGTGCCAGTAGTCTTCACCCGGGAGGAGGTTCCTACAATGAGCAGTTCTTC.

The V gene is TRBV18, the J gene TRBJ1-2; D might be TRBD1 (5 bases). The CDR3 consists of 13 residues. The V gene's germline CDR1 is KGHSH and CDR2 LQKENI. Trimming cost V 6 bases and J 5 bases, with 13 bases left between them. CDR3 bases: TGTGCCAGCTCGGGCGACAGATGGTATGGCTACACCTTC. This sequence encodes CASSGDRWYGYTF. Full variable domain (remainder filled in from reference TRBV18 and TRBJ1-2): NAGVMQNPRHLVRRRGQEARLRCSPMKGHSHVYWYRQLPEEGLKFMVYLQKENIIDESGMPKERFSAEFPKEGPSILRIQQVVRGDSAAYFCASSGDRWYGYTFGSGTRLTVV.

This chain connects TRBV19 to TRBJ1-2, with D unresolved. Trimming took 7 bases from V and 8 from J, leaving 29 bases between them. The CDR3 has 17 residues. Per the germline V gene, CDR1 is LNHDA and CDR2 is SQIVND (reference sequence). The CDR3 DNA reads TGTGCCAGTACCCCCGAGGCCCCGGGAGAGAGGAGTTGGGGCTACACCTTC. Its translation is CASTPEAPGERSWGYTF.

The chain has TRBV5-4 and TRBJ1-1; 7 nucleotides line up with TRBD1. There are 16 residues in the CDR3. Germline CDR1 SGHNT, CDR2 YYREEE (reference sequence). V dropped 3 bases and J dropped 1; count of bases not matched to a gene: 9. The CDR3: CASSSIWRQGNTEAFF. The CDR3 DNA is TGTGCCAGCAGCTCAATTTGGAGACAGGGGAACACTGAAGCTTTCTTT.

This clone was observed a single time. The rearrangement joins TRBV30 to TRBJ2-3; 11 nucleotides match TRBD1. J was trimmed by 6 bases and V by 1 base; bases with no gene match: 6. CDR3 size: 15 residues. From germline, CDR1 is GTSNPN and CDR2 SVGIG (reference sequence). CDR3 DNA: TGTGCCTGGAGTGAGGGACAGGGGGAGTTGGATACGCAGTATTTT. It encodes CAWSEGQGELDTQYF.

V gene TRBV3-1 (or the pseudogene TRBV3-2) combines with J gene TRBJ2-1, with TRBD2 matching 12 bases. After removal of 3 bases from V and 2 bases from J, the junction contained 5 bases not matched to a gene. Germline lookup yields CDR1 LGHDT and CDR2 YNNKEL (reference sequence). This CDR3 spans 17 amino acids. The CDR3 here is CASSQRLAGGPYNEQFF. CDR3 nucleotide sequence: TGTGCCAGCAGCCAGAGGCTAGCGGGGGGGCCCTACAATGAGCAGTTCTTC.

This clone was seen just once. This rearrangement joins TRBV10-3 to TRBJ2-7; perhaps TRBD2 as D (5 bases). The CDR3 loop spans 15 amino acids. Germline CDR1 reads ENHRY; CDR2 reads SYGVKD. V was clipped by 2 bases and J by 0 bases, with 11 bases between them. The CDR3 reads CAISEPGLSSYEQYF. The DNA for the CDR3 is TGTGCCATCAGTGAGCCGGGATTAAGCTCCTACGAGCAGTACTTC.

The chain couples TRBV19 to TRBJ2-7; 11 bases align to TRBD1. The J segment lost 3 bases and the V segment lost 11 bases, leaving 9 bases of the junction unmatched. This CDR3 comprises 14 residues. Germline CDR1 is LNHDA and CDR2 is SQIVND (reference sequence). The chain's CDR3 is CAAATGTGGYEQYF. The CDR3 DNA reads TGTGCCGCAGCAACCGGGACAGGGGGCTACGAGCAGTACTTC.

The CDR3 DNA reads as TGTGCCAGCAGCTTTCGGACAGGTAATCGGGGGATCCATAATTCACCCCTCCACTTT. It encodes CASSFRTGNRGIHNSPLHF. The chain uses TRBV7-3 and TRBJ1-6; TRBD1 aligns across 7 bases. In germline, CDR1 is SGHTA, CDR2 FQGTGA. This CDR3 contains 19 residues. V lost 3 bases, J lost 5 bases, and 16 bases stayed unmatched.

The chain employs TRBV4-1 and TRBJ1-5; the D is unclear. The V gene lost 4 bases and the J gene lost 0 bases, with 10 bases spanning the gap. Germline V gives CDR1 MGHRA, CDR2 YSYEKL. The CDR3 has 15 residues. The CDR3 DNA is TGCGCCAGCAGCCCCACCGACATTAGCAATCAGCCCCAGCATTTT. It yields the protein CASSPTDISNQPQHF.

The chain couples TRBV20-1 to TRBJ1-5; no reliable D call. From germline, CDR1 is DFQATT and CDR2 SNEGSKA (reference sequence). V was pared by 6 bases and J by 10 bases, with 10 bases between. The CDR3 contains 10 residues. The CDR3 sequence: CSAGDEPQHF. The DNA for the CDR3 is TGCAGTGCCGGAGATGAACCCCAGCATTTT.